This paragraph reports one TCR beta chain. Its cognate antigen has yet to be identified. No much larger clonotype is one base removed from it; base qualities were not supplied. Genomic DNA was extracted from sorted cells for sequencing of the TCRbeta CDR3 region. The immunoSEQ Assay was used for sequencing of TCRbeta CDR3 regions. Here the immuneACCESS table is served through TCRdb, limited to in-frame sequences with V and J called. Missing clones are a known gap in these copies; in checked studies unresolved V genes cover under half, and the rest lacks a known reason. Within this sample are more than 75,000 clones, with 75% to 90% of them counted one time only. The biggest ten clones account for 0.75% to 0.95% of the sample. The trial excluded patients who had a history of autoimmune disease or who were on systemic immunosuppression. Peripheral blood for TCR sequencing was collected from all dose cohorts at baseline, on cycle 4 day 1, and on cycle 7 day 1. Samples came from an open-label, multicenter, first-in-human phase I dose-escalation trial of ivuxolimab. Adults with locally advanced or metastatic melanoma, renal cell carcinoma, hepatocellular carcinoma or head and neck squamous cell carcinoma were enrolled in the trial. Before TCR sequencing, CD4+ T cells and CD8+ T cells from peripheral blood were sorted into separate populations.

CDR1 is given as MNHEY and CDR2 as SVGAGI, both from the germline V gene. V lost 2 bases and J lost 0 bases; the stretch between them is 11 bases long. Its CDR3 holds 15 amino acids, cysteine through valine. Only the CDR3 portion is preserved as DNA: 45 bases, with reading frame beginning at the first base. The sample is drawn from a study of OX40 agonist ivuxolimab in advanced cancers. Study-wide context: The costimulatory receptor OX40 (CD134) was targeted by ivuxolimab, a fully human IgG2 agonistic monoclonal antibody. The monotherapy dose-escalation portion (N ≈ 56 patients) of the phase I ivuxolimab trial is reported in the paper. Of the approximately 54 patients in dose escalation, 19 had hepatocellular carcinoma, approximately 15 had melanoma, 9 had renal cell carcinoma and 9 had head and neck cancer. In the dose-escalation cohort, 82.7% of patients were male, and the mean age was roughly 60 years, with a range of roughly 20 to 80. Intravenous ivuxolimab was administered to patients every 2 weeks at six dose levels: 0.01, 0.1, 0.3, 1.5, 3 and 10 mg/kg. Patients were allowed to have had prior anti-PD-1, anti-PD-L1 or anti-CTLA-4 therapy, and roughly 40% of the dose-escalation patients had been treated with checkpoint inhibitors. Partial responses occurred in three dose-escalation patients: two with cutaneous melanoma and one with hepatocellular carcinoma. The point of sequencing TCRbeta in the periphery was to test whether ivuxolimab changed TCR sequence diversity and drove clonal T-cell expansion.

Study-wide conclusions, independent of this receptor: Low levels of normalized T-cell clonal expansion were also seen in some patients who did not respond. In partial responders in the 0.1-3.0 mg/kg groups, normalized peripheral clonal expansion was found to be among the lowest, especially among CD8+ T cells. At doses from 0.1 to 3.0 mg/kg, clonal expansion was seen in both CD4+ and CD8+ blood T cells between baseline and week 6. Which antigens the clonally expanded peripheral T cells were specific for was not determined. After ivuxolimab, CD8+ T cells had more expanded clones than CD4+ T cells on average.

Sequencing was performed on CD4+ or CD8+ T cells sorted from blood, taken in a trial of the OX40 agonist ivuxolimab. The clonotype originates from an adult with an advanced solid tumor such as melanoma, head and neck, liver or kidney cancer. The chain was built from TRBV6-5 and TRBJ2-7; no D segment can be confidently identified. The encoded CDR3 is CASSYPDPSSYEQYV. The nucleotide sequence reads TGTGCCAGCAGTTACCCGGACCCCAGCTCCTACGAGCAGTACGTC.